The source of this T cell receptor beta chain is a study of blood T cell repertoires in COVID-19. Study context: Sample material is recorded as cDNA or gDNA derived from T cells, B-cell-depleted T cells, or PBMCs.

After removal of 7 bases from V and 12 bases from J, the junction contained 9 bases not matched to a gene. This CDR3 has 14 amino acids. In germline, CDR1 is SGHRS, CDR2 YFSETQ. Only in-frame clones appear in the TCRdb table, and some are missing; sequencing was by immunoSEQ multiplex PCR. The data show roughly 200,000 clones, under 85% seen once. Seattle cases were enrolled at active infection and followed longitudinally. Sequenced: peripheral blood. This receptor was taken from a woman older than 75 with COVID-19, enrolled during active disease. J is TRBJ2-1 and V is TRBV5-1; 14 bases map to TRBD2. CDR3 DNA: TGCGCCAGCCTAAGTGGGACTAGCGGGGGATTGCAGTTCTTC. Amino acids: CASLSGTSGGLQFF.